The 9 T cell receptor beta chains listed next were all sequenced from one sample in a study of shared clonotypes between healthy human individuals. TCRdb keeps only in-frame clones here, not all; method: immunoSEQ multiplex PCR. The sample holds about 2.4 million clones, around nine tenths seen once. Source material: naive CD4+ T cells sorted from blood. Specified subset: CD45RA+ positively selected. The receptors derive from a man aged 18 to 29 in good health.

V usage is TRBV2 and J usage is TRBJ1-1; weak D call: TRBD1 (5 bases). This CDR3 contains 15 residues. The germline V gene encodes CDR1 SNHLY and CDR2 FYNNEI. The V end lost 6 bases, the J end lost 2 bases, and 16 bases lay between the germline ends. CDR3 region: CASRLREGTNTEAFF. The CDR3 DNA sequence: TGTGCCAGCAGACTCAGAGAGGGGACCAACACTGAAGCTTTCTTT. The variable domain in full, with the rest retrieved from reference TRBV2 and TRBJ1-1, is EPEVTQTPSHQVTQMGQEVILRCVPISNHLYFYWYRQILGQKVEFLVSFYNNEISEKSEIFDDQFSVERPDGSNFTLKIRSTKLEDSAMYFCASRLREGTNTEAFFGQGTRLTVV.

CDR3 nucleotides: TGTGCCAGCAGCTTCTCGGACAGCCCGAATTCACCCCTCCACTTT. It yields the protein CASSFSDSPNSPLHF. This chain uses TRBV11-1 with TRBJ1-6, with a tentative D call TRBD1 (6 bases). The V gene's germline CDR1 is SGHAT and CDR2 FQDESV (reference sequence). V was clipped by 3 bases and J by 7 bases, with 13 bases between them. The CDR3 length is 15 residues.

This chain links TRBV29-1 with TRBJ2-3; possibly TRBD2 for D (6 bases). The CDR3 runs 14 residues. Germline V gene sequence: CDR1 SQVTM, CDR2 ANQGSEA. Trimming left V 5 bases short and J 1 base short, with 13 bases between. In DNA form, the CDR3 reads TGCAGCGTTTCTGGACTAAGAGGCACAGATACGCAGTATTTT. Protein: CSVSGLRGTDTQYF.

This clone showed up just once. This rearrangement joins TRBV7-2 to TRBJ2-1; 11 nucleotides agree with TRBD2. The V segment lost 5 bases and the J segment 6 bases; nucleotides outside the gene matches: 9. Germline-derived CDR1 and CDR2 are SGHTA and FQGNSA. The CDR3 runs 16 residues. The CDR3, as DNA: TGTGCCAGCAGCCGGACTCTAGCGGGAGGATTCAATGAGCAGTTCTTC. Protein: CASSRTLAGGFNEQFF.

The J gene is TRBJ1-1, the V gene TRBV5-1; D ambiguous. This CDR3 comprises 14 residues. Germline CDR1 is SGHRS and CDR2 is YFSETQ. Trimming removed 1 base from V and 4 bases from J, with 11 bases in between. DNA for the CDR3: TGCGCCAGCAGCTTGAGGCCGGGGAGCACTGAAGCTTTCTTT. This gives the protein CASSLRPGSTEAFF.

This rearrangement joins TRBV7-2 to TRBJ2-7; D gene uncertain. Germline V CDR1 and CDR2: SGHTA, FQGNSA. CDR3 size: 13 residues. V was cut by 3 bases and J by 0 bases, with 6 bases left in between. CDR3 sequence: CASSFPVSYEQYF. The CDR3 bases are TGTGCCAGCAGCTTCCCCGTCTCCTACGAGCAGTACTTC.

J is TRBJ2-5 and V is TRBV27; D is ambiguous. CDR3 length equals 13 residues. Germline V lookup: CDR1 MNHEY, CDR2 SMNVEV (reference sequence). V shed 3 bases and J shed 2 bases, with 7 bases lying between them. The CDR3 sequence is CASSLSRQETQYF. The CDR3 region has the DNA TGTGCCAGCAGTTTGAGCAGACAAGAGACCCAGTACTTC.

The genes are TRBV7-9 and TRBJ2-1, with 9 nucleotides matching TRBD2. Germline lookup yields CDR1 SEHNR and CDR2 FQNEAQ (reference sequence). V dropped 1 base and J dropped 0; count of bases not matched to a gene: 7. The CDR3 loop spans 18 amino acids. CDR3 nucleotide sequence: TGTGCCAGCAGCTTAGGGTTGACTAGCGGAAGCTCCTACAATGAGCAGTTCTTC. This gives the protein CASSLGLTSGSSYNEQFF. Full variable domain (outside the CDR3, taken from reference TRBV7-9 and TRBJ2-1): DTGVSQNPRHKITKRGQNVTFRCDPISEHNRLYWYRQTLGQGPEFLTYFQNEAQLEKSRLLSDRFSAERPKGSFSTLEIQRTEQGDSAMYLCASSLGLTSGSSYNEQFFGPGTRLTVL.

The rearrangement links TRBV4-3 to TRBJ2-7, with D possibly TRBD1 on 5 matching bases. Germline lookup yields CDR1 LGHNA and CDR2 YSLEER. The CDR3 spans 15 residues. V lost 0 bases and J lost 2, with 11 bases in between. The CDR3 protein is CASSQDQGLAYEQYF. As DNA, the CDR3 is TGCGCCAGCAGCCAAGATCAGGGATTAGCCTACGAGCAGTACTTC.